The 8 T cell receptor beta chains below were found in one sample sequenced in a study of shared clonotypes between healthy human individuals. Sequencing was performed with immunoSEQ multiplex PCR; in TCRdb, only in-frame clones are kept and a portion is missing. This table has millions of clones, 90% to 95% appearing once. Material for sequencing was naive CD4+ T cells sorted from blood. Sample subset: CD45RA+ positively selected. The source is a man in his late teens or twenties in good health.

The J gene is TRBJ1-4, the V gene TRBV7-9; D perhaps matches TRBD1 (6 bases). V lost 3 bases and J lost 8, with 13 bases in between. The germline V gene encodes CDR1 SEHNR and CDR2 FQNEAQ (reference sequence). This CDR3 is 14 amino acids long. The DNA for the CDR3 is TGTGCCAGCAGCTTTTCAACAGGGAGGGAAAAACTGTTTTTT. This translates into CASSFSTGREKLFF.

Concerning this clone itself: The same CDR3 also results from other DNA sequences found in this sample. The rearrangement uses TRBV18 and TRBJ1-2; TRBD1 is a possible D gene (5 bases). The CDR3 runs to 14 residues. The V end lost 0 bases, the J end lost 4 bases, and 9 bases lay between the germline ends. CDR1 KGHSH and CDR2 LQKENI come from the germline V gene. CDR3 protein: CASSPPGTPYGYTF. The DNA of the CDR3 is TGTGCCAGCTCACCACCGGGGACCCCCTATGGCTACACCTTC.

This sequence joins TRBV5-1 and TRBJ2-3; D is unclear. The CDR3 spans 17 residues. Looked up from germline, CDR1 is SGHRS and CDR2 is YFSETQ. V shed 0 bases and J shed 3 bases, with 17 bases lying between them. The CDR3 loop reads CASSLALMGGSTDTQYF. DNA of the CDR3: TGCGCCAGCAGCTTGGCCCTTATGGGTGGATCGACAGATACGCAGTATTTT.

A note on this clone: Within the sample, other DNA sequences also encode this same CDR3. V is TRBV9 and J is TRBJ1-2; D gene ambiguous. V was trimmed by 0 bases and J by 2 bases, leaving 8 bases between them. Per the germline V gene, CDR1 is SGDLS and CDR2 is YYNGEE. This CDR3 is 14 amino acids long. In nucleotides, the CDR3 is TGTGCCAGCAGCGTAGCTGATCGGAACTATGGCTACACCTTC. It encodes CASSVADRNYGYTF.

The chain carries TRBV6-6 and TRBJ2-7, with 8 bases that match TRBD2. Germline V gene lookup returns CDR1 MNHNY and CDR2 SVGAGI (reference sequence). The V gene end was trimmed by 2 bases and the J gene end by 4 bases; junction bases not matched to a gene: 4. The CDR3 sequence is 14 residues long. The CDR3 bases are TGTGCCAGCAGTTACCGGGGACTAGAATACGAGCAGTACTTC. This sequence encodes CASSYRGLEYEQYF.

In DNA, the CDR3 is TGTGCCAGCTCACCACTTTCGGATTCACCCCTCCACTTT. It translates to CASSPLSDSPLHF. The chain couples TRBV18 to TRBJ1-6; D unresolved. V dropped 1 base and J dropped 8 bases, with 6 bases sitting between them. This CDR3 is built from 13 residues. Germline V gene sequence: CDR1 KGHSH, CDR2 LQKENI.

V usage is TRBV6-6 and J usage is TRBJ2-7; TRBD1 aligns across 9 bases. CDR1 is MNHNY and CDR2 is SVGAGI in the germline V gene (reference sequence). The V and J ends lost 5 bases and 8 bases, in that order; junction bases with no gene match: 7. The CDR3 has 13 residues. Here the CDR3 DNA reads TGTGCCAGCAGTCGAGGACAGGGGAGGAAGCAGTACTTC. This sequence encodes CASSRGQGRKQYF.

V gene TRBV29-1 combines with J gene TRBJ2-7; 7 positions match TRBD1. Germline V gives CDR1 SQVTM, CDR2 ANQGSEA. The CDR3 contains 12 residues. Trimming removed 2 bases from V and 5 bases from J; junction bases left unmatched: 3. CDR3: CSVEYRGDEQYF. In nucleotides, the CDR3 is TGCAGCGTTGAATACAGGGGCGACGAGCAGTACTTC.